The source of this TCR beta chain is a study of CD8+CD57+ T cells in acquired aplastic anemia. TCR beta VDJ combinations and CDR3 sequences were profiled from genomic DNA. TCRdb re-analysed the reads in MiXCR, keeping a single row per CDR3 protein. The sample consists of 150,000 or so distinct CDR3 sequences, about 48% of them appearing once. Patients chosen for sequencing had CD8+CD57+ cells that had expanded, as shown by flow cytometry. Untreated patients provided the blood samples, with no therapy given before sampling. In its sample, this clonotype was seen many times. The source of this sequence is a human donor with aplastic anemia. The sample comprised sorted CD4+, CD8+, or CD8+CD57+ T cells (not recorded which) from PBMCs.

DNA of the CDR3: TGTGCCAGCAGTGATACGTCCAGGAAGGACTATGGCTACACCTTC. Its protein is CASSDTSRKDYGYTF. The rearrangement links TRBV2 to TRBJ1-2, with D unresolved. Looked up from germline, CDR1 is SNHLY and CDR2 is FYNNEI. Trimming took 3 bases from V and 3 from J, leaving 14 bases between them. The CDR3 length is 15 residues.